The 27 T cell receptor beta chains reported below all come from one sample, sequenced in a study of metastatic and nonmetastatic thyroid tumors. MiXCR was used by TCRdb to re-call the PCR reads. The sample records about 20,000 clones, less than 20% being singletons. Treatment of any kind had been given to no patient before thyroid surgery. Sequences were obtained from blood. The receptors stem from a female donor with papillary thyroid cancer or a benign thyroid nodule (not recorded which). Some clones in this sample may be carry-over from other donors' samples.

About this clone itself: At one boundary the junction diverges from the germline segment, which might be a read error. The V and J genes are TRBV30 and TRBJ2-7; D call uncertain. This CDR3 is 11 amino acids long. Germline CDR1 is GTSNPN and CDR2 is SVGIG (reference sequence). CDR3 sequence: CACAVSYEQYF. The CDR3 DNA reads as TGTGCCTGCGCGGTTTCCTATGAGCAGTACTTC.

This clone showed up many times. The rearrangement joins TRBV7-2 to TRBJ2-1; 9 bases map to TRBD1. The germline CDR1 and CDR2 sequences are SGHTA and FQGNSA. V gave up 5 bases and J gave up 4 bases; unmatched junction bases: 6. There are 15 residues in the CDR3. For the CDR3, the DNA is TGTGCCAGCAGCAAGGACAGGGGAGAGTACAATGAGCAGTTCTTC. Translated: CASSKDRGEYNEQFF.

This clone was seen at least ten times. The rearrangement links TRBV5-1 to TRBJ2-2; D is perhaps TRBD1 or TRBD2 (6 bases each). Germline values: CDR1 SGHRS, CDR2 YFSETQ. Trimming took off 2 bases at V and 0 bases at J, with 17 bases between the two ends. The CDR3 runs to 18 residues. The DNA for the CDR3 is TGCGCCAGCAGCTTAGGGATCTGGGGGGCTTCGAACACCGGGGAGCTGTTTTTT. Its protein product is CASSLGIWGASNTGELFF.

This clone was seen more than once but under ten times. The chain is built from TRBV6-1 and TRBJ2-1, with 9 nucleotides matching TRBD2. V trimming: 6 bases; J trimming: 2 bases; junction bases outside the gene matches: 8. The CDR3 is made up of 16 amino acids. Per germline, CDR1 MNHNS and CDR2 SASEGT. The CDR3 DNA reads as TGTGCCAGCAGCGGAGTAGCGGGAGAGGCCTACAATGAGCAGTTCTTC. It is translated as CASSGVAGEAYNEQFF.

This clone was found many times. The CDR3 DNA reads TGTGCCAGCAGGGACAGCCATGCAACTAATGAAAAACTGTTTTTT. Its translation: CASRDSHATNEKLFF. The rearrangement links TRBV6-1 to TRBJ1-4, with D possibly TRBD1 on 6 matching bases. With 6 bases removed from V and 0 bases from J, the gap between germline ends came to 11 bases. The CDR3 contains 15 residues. From germline, CDR1 is MNHNS and CDR2 SASEGT.

This clone is categorized as medium-sized. Distinct nucleotide sequences in the sample also encode this CDR3. CDR3 nucleotide sequence: TGTGCCAGCAGTGCCGGCCCCTATAATTCACCCCTCCACTTT. Translation: CASSAGPYNSPLHF. The gene calls are TRBV6-1 and TRBJ1-6; D unclear. The CDR3 consists of 14 residues. V was trimmed by 4 bases and J by 2 bases, leaving 6 bases between them. Per the germline V gene, CDR1 is MNHNS and CDR2 is SASEGT.

This clone was counted many times. The chain links TRBV4-2 to TRBJ1-6; D ambiguous. The CDR3 length is 15 residues. CDR1 and CDR2 from the germline V gene are LGHNA and YNFKEQ. Trimming stripped 0 bases from V and 0 bases from J, with 3 bases between. The CDR3 coding sequence is TGTGCCAGCAGCCAAGAGAGCTCCTATAATTCACCCCTCCACTTT. This encodes CASSQESSYNSPLHF.

This chain links TRBV30 with TRBJ1-6; D unresolved. Germline CDR1 and CDR2: GTSNPN and SVGIG (reference sequence). The V gene lost 0 bases and the J gene lost 9 bases, with 18 bases spanning the gap. The CDR3 is 16 amino acids. The CDR3 sequence: CAWSVPATVTPSPLHF. CDR3 in DNA: TGTGCCTGGAGTGTCCCAGCGACGGTGACTCCTTCACCCCTCCACTTT.

This clone has just a few counts. The CDR3 end shows no conserved phenylalanine or tryptophan, and so a read error is likely. J is TRBJ2-5 and V is TRBV6-2 or TRBV6-3, with D possibly TRBD1 on 5 matching bases. CDR3 length equals 14 residues. Germline CDR1 reads MNHEY; CDR2 reads SVGEGT. V gave up 2 bases and J gave up 1 base, with 8 bases separating them. The CDR3 here is CASSYGAAQETQYL. In DNA form, the CDR3 reads TGTGCCAGCAGTTACGGGGCGGCCCAAGAGACCCAGTACCTC.

This clone appeared many times. CDR3 sequence: CASSLDLAGEDFTDTQYF. In nucleotides, the CDR3 is TGTGCCAGCAGCTTAGATTTGGCGGGGGAGGACTTCACAGATACGCAGTATTTT. This chain connects TRBV7-9 to TRBJ2-3, with 7 bases aligning to TRBD2. This CDR3 comprises 18 residues. Unmatched junction bases numbered 12, after V lost 1 base and J lost 2 bases. Germline V gene data show CDR1 as SEHNR and CDR2 as FQNEAQ (reference sequence).

The chain recombines TRBV6-1 with TRBJ1-4; a weak D match, TRBD1 (5 bases). Germline V gene data show CDR1 as MNHNS and CDR2 as SASEGT. The CDR3 is 15 residues long. Trimming left V 0 bases short and J 1 base short, with 6 bases between. CDR3 amino acids: CASSEAQGTNEKLFF. CDR3 in DNA: TGTGCCAGCAGTGAAGCGCAGGGAACTAATGAAAAACTGTTTTTT.

This sequence joins TRBV11-2 and TRBJ2-7; TRBD1 matches at 12 bases. The trim removed 5 bases at V and 5 bases at J, leaving 13 bases unmatched. Germline CDR1 and CDR2: SGHAT and FQNNGV. The CDR3 sequence is 17 residues long. The CDR3 is CASSLRPLGTGGDEQYF. The CDR3 DNA sequence: TGTGCCAGCAGCCTTAGGCCCCTCGGGACAGGGGGCGACGAGCAGTACTTC.

This clone was picked up many times. The chain has TRBV20-1 and TRBJ2-3; 10 nucleotides line up with TRBD2. Germline-derived CDR1 and CDR2 are DFQATT and SNEGSKA (reference sequence). This CDR3 is 14 amino acids long. The trim removed 5 bases at V and 4 bases at J, leaving 6 bases unmatched. The CDR3 sequence: CSAVSSGSPDTQYF. The CDR3 bases are TGCAGTGCTGTATCTAGCGGGAGTCCAGATACGCAGTATTTT.

This clone was observed many times. The chain combines TRBV11-3 with TRBJ2-1; 14 bases are shared with TRBD2. The CDR3 length is 15 residues. The V gene's germline CDR1 is SGHNT and CDR2 YENEEA. J was trimmed by 9 bases and V by 5 bases; bases with no gene match: 6. CDR3 sequence reads: CASSLSGTSGSEQFF. The CDR3 DNA is TGTGCCAGCAGCCTTTCCGGGACTAGCGGGAGTGAGCAGTTCTTC. Together with reference TRBV11-3 and TRBJ2-1, the CDR3 gives the full variable domain: EAGVVQSPRYKIIEKKQPVAFWCNPISGHNTLYWYLQNLGQGPELLIRYENEEAVDDSQLPKDRFSAERLKGVDSTLKIQPAELGDSAVYLCASSLSGTSGSEQFFGPGTRLTVL.

Here the CDR3 DNA reads TGTGCCAGCAGTCTAGGCGGCAGAATGGGTAATTCACCCCCTCACTTT. Its translation is CASSLGGRMGNSPPHF. The chain couples TRBV12-3 or TRBV12-4 to TRBJ1-6; D is uncertain. The CDR3 is made up of 16 amino acids. The V and J ends lost 5 bases and 19 bases respectively, with 30 bases between them.

This clone was counted many times. The chain has TRBV4-2 and TRBJ2-5; 10 bases are a match to TRBD2. From germline, CDR1 is LGHNA and CDR2 YNFKEQ. V trimming: 5 bases; J trimming: 1 base; junction bases outside the gene matches: 4. The length of the CDR3 is 15 residues. The CDR3 is CASSSQRGGQETQYF. For the CDR3, the DNA is TGTGCCAGCAGCTCCCAGCGGGGGGGCCAAGAGACCCAGTACTTC.

This clone was found many times. The chain couples TRBV12-5 to TRBJ1-2, with TRBD1 as a possible D gene (5 bases). The CDR3 runs to 13 residues. Trimming shortened V by 6 bases and J by 4 bases, and 12 bases separated the two germline ends. Germline lookup yields CDR1 LGHNT and CDR2 FRNRAP. The CDR3 is CASGADSIYGYTF. For the CDR3, the DNA is TGTGCTAGTGGCGCTGACAGTATCTATGGCTACACCTTC.

This clone was picked up many times. CDR3 sequence (DNA): TGTGCCAGCGGTATGACATACTCCAATGAGCAGTTCTTC. It specifies CASGMTYSNEQFF. V is TRBV9 and J is TRBJ2-1; no firm D call. Trimming removed 7 bases from V and 6 bases from J, with 14 bases in between. Germline CDR1 and CDR2: SGDLS and YYNGEE. This CDR3 is 13 amino acids long.

With respect to this clone: Being one base from a much bigger clone, this may be a read error. V usage is TRBV9 and J usage is TRBJ2-1; the D gene is possibly TRBD1 (6 bases). Germline V gives CDR1 SGDLS, CDR2 YYNGEE. The CDR3 extends over 15 amino acids. The CDR3 region has the DNA TGTGCCAGCGGCGTTCCCAGCAGGGACATCAATGAGCAGTTCTTC. It specifies CASGVPSRDINEQFF. The full variable domain, rest sourced from reference TRBV9 and TRBJ2-1, is DSGVTQTPKHLITATGQRVTLRCSPRSGDLSVYWYQQSLDQGLQFLIQYYNGEERAKGNILERFSAQQFPDLHSELNLSSLELGDSALYFCASGVPSRDINEQFFGPGTRLTVL.

Ten or more counts support this clone. The chain is built from TRBV30 and TRBJ2-3; D gene unclear. The CDR3 is 14 residues long. The V gene's germline CDR1 is GTSNPN and CDR2 SVGIG (reference sequence). V lost 1 base to trimming and J lost 8 bases, with 16 bases between them. The CDR3 region has the DNA TGTGCCTGGAGTGGGGCGGCGGCCGGACGTACGCAGTATTTT. Translated, it gives CAWSGAAAGRTQYF.

This clone is judged medium-sized. The V call is TRBV28, the J call TRBJ2-7; 10 nucleotides line up with TRBD1. The germline V gene encodes CDR1 MDHEN and CDR2 SYDVKM. The V gene end was trimmed by 5 bases and the J gene end by 5 bases; junction bases not matched to a gene: 9. The CDR3 contains 15 residues. CDR3 sequence: CASSPPGTGAHEQYF. CDR3 bases: TGTGCCAGCAGTCCCCCCGGGACAGGGGCCCACGAGCAGTACTTC.

This clone occurred many times. This sequence joins TRBV11-1 and TRBJ2-5; 10 nucleotides match TRBD1. This CDR3 region has 14 residues. Unmatched junction bases numbered 2, after V lost 2 bases and J lost 5 bases. The germline V gene encodes CDR1 SGHAT and CDR2 FQDESV (reference sequence). The CDR3 reads CASSLLGQGETQYF. CDR3 DNA: TGTGCCAGCAGCTTATTGGGACAGGGGGAGACCCAGTACTTC.

Concerning this clone: This may arise from a read error, as a much more abundant clone is one base away. This chain connects TRBV5-4 to TRBJ1-2; TRBD1 aligns across 7 bases. This CDR3 comprises 15 residues. Trimming removed 6 bases from V and 4 bases from J; junction bases left unmatched: 12. From germline, CDR1 is SGHNT and CDR2 YYREEE (reference sequence). In DNA form, the CDR3 reads TGTGCCAGCATCTCCGTATCGGGACAGACCTATGGCTACACCTTC. It encodes CASISVSGQTYGYTF.

This clone was counted once. The chain carries TRBV7-8 and TRBJ1-1, with 8 nucleotides matching TRBD1. Per germline, CDR1 SGHVS and CDR2 FQNEAQ. The J segment lost 0 bases and the V segment lost 4 bases, leaving 10 bases of the junction unmatched. The CDR3 has 17 amino acids. The CDR3 DNA reads TGTGCCAGCAGCTGGGGACAGGTGGTAGGGATGAACACTGAAGCTTTCTTT. Amino acids: CASSWGQVVGMNTEAFF.

Concerning this clone itself: Since the CDR3 does not end with the conserved phenylalanine or tryptophan, this likely comes from a read error. This rearrangement joins TRBV20-1 to TRBJ1-2; 7 bases match TRBD1. Losses at the gene ends were 0 bases for V and 10 bases for J; bases not matched to a gene: 11. The CDR3 length is 14 residues. The germline gives CDR1 DFQATT, CDR2 SNEGSKA (reference sequence). CDR3 amino acids: CSARDQGDSVVYTS. CDR3 nucleotide sequence: TGCAGTGCTAGAGATCAAGGGGACAGTGTGGTCTACACCTCC.

This clone was seen many times. The chain carries TRBV6-2 or TRBV6-3 and TRBJ2-5; possible D gene TRBD2, 6 bases. Germline-derived CDR1 and CDR2 are MNHEY and SVGEGT. The CDR3 extends over 15 amino acids. The V end lost 3 bases, the J end lost 5 bases, and 16 bases lay between the germline ends. CDR3 bases: TGTGCCAGCAGTTATTTTTCGGGAGCAGAGGAGACCCAGTACTTC. Protein sequence: CASSYFSGAEETQYF.

This clone has a count of ten or more. The V and J genes are TRBV10-2 and TRBJ2-7, with 7 bases aligning to TRBD2. CDR1 and CDR2 from the germline V gene are WSHSY and SAAADI. Trimming removed 0 bases from V and 3 bases from J; junction bases left unmatched: 5. This CDR3 spans 15 amino acids. In DNA, the CDR3 is TGCGCCAGCAGTGAGTCTAGCGGGCATCACTACGAGCAGTACTTC. It specifies CASSESSGHHYEQYF.